One sample yielded the 2 T cell receptor beta chains listed below, sequenced in a study of cytomegalovirus exposure and HLA in healthy donors. With 60 Vbeta and 13 Jbeta primers, the PCR was carried out. Repertoires were generated with immunoSEQ multiplex PCR, while TCRdb's copy carries only in-frame clones and drops some. The sample contains around 74,000 clones, roughly 78% of which appear only once. Sequencing was performed on PBMCs. The source of these receptors is a man aged 30 to 39 in good health and CMV-seronegative.

The chain uses TRBV4-1 and TRBJ2-1, with 7 bases lining up with TRBD2. V was pared by 1 base and J by 1 base, with 16 bases of the junction left unmatched. The length of the CDR3 is 20 residues. Per the germline V gene, CDR1 is MGHRA and CDR2 is YSYEKL. Here the CDR3 reads CASSQVLVMAGVGSYNEQFF. For the CDR3, the DNA is TGCGCCAGCAGCCAAGTGCTTGTTATGGCGGGAGTAGGTTCCTACAATGAGCAGTTCTTC.

This sequence joins TRBV25-1 and TRBJ2-3; 7 positions agree with TRBD2. The J segment lost 5 bases and the V segment lost 3 bases, leaving 11 bases of the junction unmatched. The CDR3 totals 16 residues. The germline CDR1 and CDR2 sequences are MGHDK and SYGVNS. For the CDR3, the DNA is TGTGCCAGCAGTGATAGACGGGCGGGAGTGGAAGATACGCAGTATTTT. It encodes CASSDRRAGVEDTQYF.